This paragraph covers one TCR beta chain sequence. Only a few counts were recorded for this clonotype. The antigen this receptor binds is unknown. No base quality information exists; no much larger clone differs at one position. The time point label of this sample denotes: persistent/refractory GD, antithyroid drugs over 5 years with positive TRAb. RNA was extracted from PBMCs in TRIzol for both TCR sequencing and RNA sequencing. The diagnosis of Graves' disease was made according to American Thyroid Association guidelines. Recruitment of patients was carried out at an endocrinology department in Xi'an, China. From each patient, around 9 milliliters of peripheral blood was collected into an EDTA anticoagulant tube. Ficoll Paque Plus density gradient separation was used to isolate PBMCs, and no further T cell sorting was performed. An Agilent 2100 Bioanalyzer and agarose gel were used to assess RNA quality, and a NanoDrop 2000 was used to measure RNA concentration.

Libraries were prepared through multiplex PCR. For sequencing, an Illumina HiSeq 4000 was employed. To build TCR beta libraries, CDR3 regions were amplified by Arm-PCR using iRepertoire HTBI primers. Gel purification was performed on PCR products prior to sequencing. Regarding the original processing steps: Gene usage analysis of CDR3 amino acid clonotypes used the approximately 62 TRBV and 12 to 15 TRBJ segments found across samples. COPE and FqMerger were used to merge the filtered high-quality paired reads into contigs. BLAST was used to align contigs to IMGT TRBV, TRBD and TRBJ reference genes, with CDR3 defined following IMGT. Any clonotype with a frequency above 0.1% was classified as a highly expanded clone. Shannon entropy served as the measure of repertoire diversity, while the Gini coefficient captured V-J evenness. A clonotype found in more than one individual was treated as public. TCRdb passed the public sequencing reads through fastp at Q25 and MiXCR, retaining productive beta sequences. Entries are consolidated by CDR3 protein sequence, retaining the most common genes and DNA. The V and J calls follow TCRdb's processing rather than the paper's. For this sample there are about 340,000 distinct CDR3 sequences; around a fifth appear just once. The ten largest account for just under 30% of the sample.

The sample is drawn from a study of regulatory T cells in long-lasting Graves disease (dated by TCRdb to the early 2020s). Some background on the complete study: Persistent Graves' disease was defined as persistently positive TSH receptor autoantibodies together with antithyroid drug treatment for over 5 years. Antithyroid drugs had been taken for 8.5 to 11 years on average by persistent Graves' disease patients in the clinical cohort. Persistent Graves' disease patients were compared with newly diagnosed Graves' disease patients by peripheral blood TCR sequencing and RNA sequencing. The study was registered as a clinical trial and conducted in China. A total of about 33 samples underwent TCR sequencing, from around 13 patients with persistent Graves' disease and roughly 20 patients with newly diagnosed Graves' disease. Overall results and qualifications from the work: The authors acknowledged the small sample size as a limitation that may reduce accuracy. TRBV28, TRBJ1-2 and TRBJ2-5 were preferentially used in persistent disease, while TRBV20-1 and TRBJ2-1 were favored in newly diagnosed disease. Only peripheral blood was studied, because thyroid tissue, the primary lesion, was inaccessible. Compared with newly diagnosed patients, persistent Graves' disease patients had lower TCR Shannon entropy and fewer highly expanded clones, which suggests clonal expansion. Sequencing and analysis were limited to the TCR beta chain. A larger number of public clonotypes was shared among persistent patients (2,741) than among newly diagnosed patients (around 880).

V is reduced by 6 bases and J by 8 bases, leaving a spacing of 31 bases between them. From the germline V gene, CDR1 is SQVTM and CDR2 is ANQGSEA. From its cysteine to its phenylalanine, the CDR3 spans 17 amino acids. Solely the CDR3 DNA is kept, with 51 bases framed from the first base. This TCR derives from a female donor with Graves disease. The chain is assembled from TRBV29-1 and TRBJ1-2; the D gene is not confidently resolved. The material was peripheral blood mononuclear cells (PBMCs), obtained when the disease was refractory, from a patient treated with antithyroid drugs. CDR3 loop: CSVRPHLPTRRGSGYTF. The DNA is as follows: TGCAGCGTCCGACCACACCTCCCGACAAGGAGAGGTTCAGGCTACACCTTC.